This T cell receptor beta chain was identified in a study of identical twins. TCRdb called the 5' RACE reads again in MiXCR, with one record for every CDR3 protein. The data contain 200,000 to 250,000 distinct CDR3 sequences, over 9.5% of them singletons. This clonotype was seen many times. No antigen is known for it. Every sampled donor was Caucasian and healthy. The CDR3 is 17 amino acids. Germline CDR1 is SEHNR and CDR2 is FQNEAQ (reference sequence). Trimming took 5 bases from V and 0 from J, leaving 18 bases between them. Study observations and caveats: Cord blood beta clonotypes present at high abundance carried fewer insertions; no such pattern appeared in memory repertoires. Zero-insertion analyses might be partly confounded by invariant T cells like MAIT and iNKT. Compared with unrelated sharing, twin-shared out-of-frame alpha sequences had more low-probability sequences.

These data were also filed under a second study, of yellow fever vaccine responses in identical twins.

This chain joins TRBV7-9 and TRBJ2-3, with D perhaps TRBD2 (5 bases). This TCR came from a young woman in good health. Specimen: memory (CD45RO+) T cells sorted from blood. CDR3 nucleotides: TGTGCCAGCAGCCCGCCCGGGATCACCACTAGCACAGATACGCAGTATTTT. Translated: CASSPPGITTSTDTQYF.